The rows below give T cell receptor beta chains drawn from one sample of a study of shared T cell receptors in the human thymus. TCRdb keeps only in-frame clones here, not all; method: immunoSEQ multiplex PCR. The repertoire has more than 550,000 clones, 70% to 90% of them found once; the top ten carry under 0.012%. In addition, the sample was reused for a study of human thymus T cells.

The sample consisted of thymocytes. The receptors stem from a girl under three years old with a congenital heart defect. The CDR3 runs from the conserved cysteine through the conserved F or W. The order of the fields is V gene, J gene, D gene, CDR3 DNA, CDR3 protein. The D gene is left open where the match is weak.

v_gene: TRBV4-2; j_gene: TRBJ2-7; d_gene: -; CDR3nt: TGTGCCAGCAGCCAAGGGACAGACTCCTACGAGCAGTACTTC; CDR3aa: CASSQGTDSYEQYF
v_gene: TRBV6-1; j_gene: TRBJ1-2; d_gene: TRBD1; CDR3nt: TGTGCCAGGGGGACAGGGCATGGCTACACCTTC; CDR3aa: CARGTGHGYTF
v_gene: TRBV6-1; j_gene: TRBJ2-3; d_gene: -; CDR3nt: TGTGCCAGCATCCCCCCATCGGGGTGGGGAGATACGCAGTATTTT; CDR3aa: CASIPPSGWGDTQYF
v_gene: TRBV2; j_gene: TRBJ1-2; d_gene: -; CDR3nt: TGTGCCAGCAGTGAGCGGGACCCCTCCCGGGGGGACTATGGCTACACCTTC; CDR3aa: CASSERDPSRGDYGYTF
v_gene: TRBV28; j_gene: TRBJ1-5; d_gene: -; CDR3nt: TGTGCCAGCACTCGCCAGGGCAGGGGTGCGGGTAGCAATCAGCCCCAGCATTTT; CDR3aa: CASTRQGRGAGSNQPQHF
v_gene: TRBV7-2; j_gene: TRBJ2-2; d_gene: -; CDR3nt: TGTGCCAGCAGCCCCGGCGGGACAGAGAACACCGGGGAGCTGTTTTTT; CDR3aa: CASSPGGTENTGELFF
v_gene: TRBV7-8; j_gene: TRBJ1-5; d_gene: -; CDR3nt: TGTGCCAGCAGCCCAAGGACAGGCAATCAGCCCCAGCATTTT; CDR3aa: CASSPRTGNQPQHF
v_gene: TRBV4-3; j_gene: TRBJ1-6; d_gene: TRBD1; CDR3nt: TGCGCCAGCAAACCGCACAGGGGTAAGAATTCACCCCTCCACTTT; CDR3aa: CASKPHRGKNSPLHF
v_gene: TRBV28; j_gene: TRBJ2-2; d_gene: TRBD1; CDR3nt: TGTGCCAGCAGTTTAGGGGACAGGCGGAGGGCCGGGGAGCTGTTTTTT; CDR3aa: CASSLGDRRRAGELFF
v_gene: TRBV7-2; j_gene: TRBJ2-3; d_gene: -; CDR3nt: TGTGCCAGCAGCTTTGATAGCCATAGCGGCACAGATACGCAGTATTTT; CDR3aa: CASSFDSHSGTDTQYF
v_gene: TRBV10-3; j_gene: TRBJ1-1; d_gene: TRBD1; CDR3nt: TGTGCCATCCAGGACAGGTCCATGAACACTGAAGCTTTCTTT; CDR3aa: CAIQDRSMNTEAFF
v_gene: TRBV4-1; j_gene: TRBJ1-2; d_gene: -; CDR3nt: TGCGCCAGCAGCCAAGATCTGAGGAGATATGGCTACACCTTC; CDR3aa: CASSQDLRRYGYTF
v_gene: TRBV6-6; j_gene: TRBJ1-1; d_gene: -; CDR3nt: TGTGCCAGCAGCCCGAGTGGAGGGAGGTACACTGAAGCTTTCTTT; CDR3aa: CASSPSGGRYTEAFF
v_gene: TRBV10-3; j_gene: TRBJ1-2; d_gene: -; CDR3nt: TGTGCCATCAGCCGACAGCCATCAGCTAACTATGGCTACACCTTC; CDR3aa: CAISRQPSANYGYTF
v_gene: TRBV14; j_gene: TRBJ1-4; d_gene: -; CDR3nt: TGTGCCAGCTCCCTTCGACAGCGATCTAATGAGAAACTGTTTTTT; CDR3aa: CASSLRQRSNEKLFF
v_gene: TRBV18; j_gene: TRBJ1-1; d_gene: TRBD1; CDR3nt: TGTGCCAGCTCACTCACGGACAGGACCAACACTGAAGCTTTCTTT; CDR3aa: CASSLTDRTNTEAFF